The rows below give T cell receptor beta chains drawn from one sample of a study of tumor-infiltrating lymphocytes in localized non-small cell lung cancer. Sequenced by immunoSEQ multiplex PCR; TCRdb stores in-frame clones only, minus some. The sample holds 9,500 or so clones, under 80% seen once. Sequenced sample: uninvolved lung tissue not adjacent to the tumor. The source of these receptors is a human donor with non-small cell lung cancer. Each CDR3 is given with its conserved first and last residue. The D gene is left open where the match is weak. The size entry is marked missing in some rows and otherwise reads once, few, many or a size class.

size | J | D | V | length | DNA | CDR3
- | TRBJ1-2 | - | TRBV29-1 | 14 | TGCAGCGCCTGGGACCGGGGCCCCCTCTATGGCTACACCTTC | CSAWDRGPLYGYTF
- | TRBJ1-2 | - | TRBV5-1 | 11 | TGCGCCAGCGGACCGGACTATGGCTACACCTTC | CASGPDYGYTF
- | TRBJ1-2 | - | TRBV27 | 16 | TGTGCCAGCAGTTTATCTTACTCAGCGAGCAAATATGGCTACACCTTC | CASSLSYSASKYGYTF
- | TRBJ2-6 | TRBD1 | TRBV19 | 17 | TGTGCCAGTATGATCGTGACAGGGATGTCTGGGGCCAACGTCCTGACTTTC | CASMIVTGMSGANVLTF
once | TRBJ2-7 | - | TRBV27 | 13 | TGTGCCAGCAGTTACGGGACGGGCTACGAGCAGTACTTC | CASSYGTGYEQYF
- | TRBJ2-7 | - | TRBV5-1 | 15 | TGCGCCAGCAGCTTGAACGCTCAGGGCCTTGGGGAGCAGTACTTC | CASSLNAQGLGEQYF
- | TRBJ2-7 | - | TRBV28 | 15 | TGTGCCAGCAGTTTGCCCGGAGCGAAAACCTACGAGCAGTACTTC | CASSLPGAKTYEQYF
- | TRBJ1-1 | - | TRBV10-3 | 15 | TGTGCCATCAGGCAGGGGCGGGGGTCGGGGACTGAAGCTTTCTTT | CAIRQGRGSGTEAFF
- | TRBJ1-1 | - | TRBV7-9 | 16 | TGTGCCAGCAGCCCCCGGGGGCCCGCCATGAACACTGAAGCTTTCTTT | CASSPRGPAMNTEAFF
- | TRBJ1-2 | - | TRBV25-1 | 15 | TGTGCCAGCAGTGAAGTCCGCCAGGGAAACTATGGCTACACCTTC | CASSEVRQGNYGYTF
- | TRBJ1-2 | - | TRBV7-2 | 15 | TGTGCCAGCAGCTTAGCCCGGTTAGGGGTGGTTGGCTACACCTTC | CASSLARLGVVGYTF
- | TRBJ2-1 | TRBD2 | TRBV5-1 | 15 | TGCGCCAGCAACATACTAGCGGGAGCGGACAATGAGCAGTTCTTC | CASNILAGADNEQFF
few | TRBJ2-1 | TRBD2 | TRBV7-9 | 16 | TGTGCCAGCAGCTTAGGGGGACTAGCGGGGGGCAATGAGCAGTTCTTC | CASSLGGLAGGNEQFF
- | TRBJ2-7 | TRBD1 | TRBV4-2 | 13 | TGTGCCAGCAGCGGACAGGGGAACTACGAGCAGTACTTC | CASSGQGNYEQYF
- | TRBJ1-2 | - | TRBV4-3 | 15 | TGCGCCAGCAGCCAAGAAGTACCCTCTTCTTATGGCTACACCTTC | CASSQEVPSSYGYTF
- | TRBJ1-3 | - | TRBV13 | 13 | TGTGCCAGCAACCCCCGTGGAGGAAACACCATATATTTT | CASNPRGGNTIYF
- | TRBJ2-5 | - | TRBV6-6 | 12 | TGTGCCAGCAGTTACGGTAAAGAGACCCAGTACTTC | CASSYGKETQYF